A single sample gave rise to the 2 T cell receptor beta chains below, sequenced in a study of T cell responses to AZD1222 COVID-19 vaccine. Only in-frame clones appear in the TCRdb table, and some are missing; sequencing was by immunoSEQ multiplex PCR. The sample contains about 200,000 clones, just over 90% of which appear only once. The source material was peripheral blood, sampled 28 days after the second dose of the MenACWY control vaccine. These receptors were obtained from an adult who received the MenACWY meningococcal vaccine as a control.

The J gene is TRBJ2-1, the V gene TRBV7-3; tentative D call: TRBD1 (6 bases). Trimming cost V 3 bases and J 6 bases, with 15 bases left between them. Germline CDR1 reads SGHTA; CDR2 reads FQGTGA. The CDR3 sequence is 15 residues long. The CDR3 spells CASSLGTGFSNEQFF. The CDR3 DNA reads as TGTGCCAGCAGCTTGGGTACAGGGTTCTCCAATGAGCAGTTCTTC.

This clone occurred once. Written as DNA, the CDR3 is TGTGCCAGTAGTACAGGGGGCGGCAGCACAGATACGCAGTATTTT. Protein sequence: CASSTGGGSTDTQYF. The chain combines TRBV19 with TRBJ2-3, with TRBD1 identical over 8 bases. The CDR3 loop spans 15 amino acids. Germline lookup yields CDR1 LNHDA and CDR2 SQIVND (reference sequence). Unmatched junction bases numbered 3, after V lost 4 bases and J lost 0 bases.